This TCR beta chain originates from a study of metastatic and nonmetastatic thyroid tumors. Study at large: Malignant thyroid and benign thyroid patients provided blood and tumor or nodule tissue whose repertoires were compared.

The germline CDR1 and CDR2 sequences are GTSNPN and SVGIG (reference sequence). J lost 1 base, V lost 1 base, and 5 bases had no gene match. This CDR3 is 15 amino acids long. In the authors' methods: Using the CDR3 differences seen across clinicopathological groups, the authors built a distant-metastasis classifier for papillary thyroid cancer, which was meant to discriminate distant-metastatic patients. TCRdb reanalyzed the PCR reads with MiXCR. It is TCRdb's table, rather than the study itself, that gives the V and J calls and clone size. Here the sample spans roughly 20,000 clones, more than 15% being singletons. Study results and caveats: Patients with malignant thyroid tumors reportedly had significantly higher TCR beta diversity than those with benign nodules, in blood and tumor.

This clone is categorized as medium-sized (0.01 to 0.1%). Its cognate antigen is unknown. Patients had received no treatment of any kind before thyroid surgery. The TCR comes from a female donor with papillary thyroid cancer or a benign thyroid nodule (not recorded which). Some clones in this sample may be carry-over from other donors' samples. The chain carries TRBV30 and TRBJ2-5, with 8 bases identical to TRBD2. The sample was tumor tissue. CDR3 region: CAWSDRGGFQETQYF. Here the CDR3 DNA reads TGTGCCTGGAGTGATCGCGGGGGGTTCCAAGAGACCCAGTACTTC.